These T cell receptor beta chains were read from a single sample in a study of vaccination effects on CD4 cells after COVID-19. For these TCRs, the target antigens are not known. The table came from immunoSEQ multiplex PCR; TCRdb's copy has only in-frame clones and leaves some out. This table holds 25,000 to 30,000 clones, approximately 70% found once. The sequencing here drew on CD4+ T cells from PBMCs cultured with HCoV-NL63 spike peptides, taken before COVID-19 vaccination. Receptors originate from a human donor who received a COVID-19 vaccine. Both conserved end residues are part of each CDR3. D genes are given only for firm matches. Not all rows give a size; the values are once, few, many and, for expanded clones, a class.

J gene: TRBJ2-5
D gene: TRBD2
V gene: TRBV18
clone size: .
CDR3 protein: CASSPPGGRAQETQYF
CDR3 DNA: TGTGCCAGCTCACCCCCGGGCGGGAGGGCCCAAGAGACCCAGTACTTC

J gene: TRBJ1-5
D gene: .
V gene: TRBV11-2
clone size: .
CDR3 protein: CASSLDRNQPQHF
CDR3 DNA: TGTGCCAGCAGCTTAGATCGAAATCAGCCCCAGCATTTT

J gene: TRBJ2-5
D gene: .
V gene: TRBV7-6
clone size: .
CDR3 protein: CASSFYGSQETQYF
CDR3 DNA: TGTGCCAGCAGCTTTTACGGGTCTCAAGAGACCCAGTACTTC

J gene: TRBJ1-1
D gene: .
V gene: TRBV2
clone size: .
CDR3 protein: CASRAMNTEAFF
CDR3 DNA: TGTGCCAGCAGGGCCATGAACACTGAAGCTTTCTTT

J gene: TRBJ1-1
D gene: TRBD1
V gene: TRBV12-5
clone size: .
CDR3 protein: CASGPGQGVGAFF
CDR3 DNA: TGTGCTAGTGGTCCAGGACAGGGGGTGGGAGCTTTCTTT

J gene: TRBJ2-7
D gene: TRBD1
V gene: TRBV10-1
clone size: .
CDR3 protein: CASSESTGGDEQYF
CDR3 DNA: TGCGCCAGCAGTGAGTCGACAGGGGGCGACGAGCAGTACTTC

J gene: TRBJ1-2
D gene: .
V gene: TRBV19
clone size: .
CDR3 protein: CASSYPRGGNYGYTF
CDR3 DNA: TGTGCCAGTAGTTACCCGAGGGGAGGTAACTATGGCTACACCTTC

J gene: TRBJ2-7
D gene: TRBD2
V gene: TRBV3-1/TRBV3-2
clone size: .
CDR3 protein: CASSHDTGLAGEGLKYEQYF
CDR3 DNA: TGTGCCAGCAGCCATGATACGGGACTAGCGGGAGAGGGGCTGAAATACGAGCAGTACTTC

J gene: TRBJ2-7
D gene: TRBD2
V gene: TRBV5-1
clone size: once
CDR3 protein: CASSPLAGDSYEQYF
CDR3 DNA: TGCGCCAGCAGCCCTCTAGCGGGGGACTCTTACGAGCAGTACTTC

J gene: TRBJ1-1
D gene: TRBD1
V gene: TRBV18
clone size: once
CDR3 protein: CASSPDRDAFF
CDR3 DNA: TGTGCCAGCTCACCGGACAGGGATGCTTTCTTT

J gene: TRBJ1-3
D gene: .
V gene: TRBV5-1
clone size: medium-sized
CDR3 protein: CASSETASGNTIYF
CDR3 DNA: TGCGCCAGCAGCGAGACAGCCTCTGGAAACACCATATATTTT

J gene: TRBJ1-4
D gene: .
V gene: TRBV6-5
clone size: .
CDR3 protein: CALREGEKLFF
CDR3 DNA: TGTGCCCTAAGGGAAGGGGAAAAACTGTTTTTT

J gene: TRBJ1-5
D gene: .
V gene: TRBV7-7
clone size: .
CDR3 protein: CALKGRTSNQPQHF
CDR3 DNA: TGTGCCCTTAAGGGGCGGACTAGCAATCAGCCCCAGCATTTT

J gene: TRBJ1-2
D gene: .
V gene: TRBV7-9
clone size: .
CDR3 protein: CASSPLAPESWGNGYTF
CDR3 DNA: TGTGCCAGCAGCCCCCTCGCCCCGGAGAGCTGGGGAAATGGCTACACCTTC

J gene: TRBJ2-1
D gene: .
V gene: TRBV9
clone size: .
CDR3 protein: CASSVGGTLNEQFF
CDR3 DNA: TGTGCCAGCAGCGTAGGGGGGACTTTGAATGAGCAGTTCTTC

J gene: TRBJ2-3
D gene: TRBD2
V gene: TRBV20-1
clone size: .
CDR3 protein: CSASRGGRDTQYF
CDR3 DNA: TGCAGTGCTAGTCGGGGGGGTAGAGATACGCAGTATTTT

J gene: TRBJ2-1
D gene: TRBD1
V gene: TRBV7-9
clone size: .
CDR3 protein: CASSLGGTGRREQFF
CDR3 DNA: TGTGCCAGCAGCTTAGGGGGGACAGGGCGTCGTGAGCAGTTCTTC

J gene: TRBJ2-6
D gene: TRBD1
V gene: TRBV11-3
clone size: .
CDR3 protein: CASSSTGTGGAGANVLTF
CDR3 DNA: TGTGCCAGCAGCTCAACCGGGACAGGGGGCGCCGGGGCCAACGTCCTGACTTTC

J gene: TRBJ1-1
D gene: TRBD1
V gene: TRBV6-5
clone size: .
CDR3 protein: CASPRGLGTEAFF
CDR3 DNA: TGTGCCAGCCCTAGGGGGCTTGGCACTGAAGCTTTCTTT

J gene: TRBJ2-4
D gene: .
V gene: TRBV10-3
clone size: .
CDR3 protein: CAISESTGGKNIQYF
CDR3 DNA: TGTGCCATCAGTGAGTCGACAGGCGGCAAAAACATTCAGTACTTC

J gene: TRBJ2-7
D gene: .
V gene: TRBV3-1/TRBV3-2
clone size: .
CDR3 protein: CASSHGYEQYF
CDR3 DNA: TGTGCCAGCAGCCACGGCTACGAGCAGTACTTC

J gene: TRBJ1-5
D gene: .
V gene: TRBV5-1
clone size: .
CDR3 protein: CASSLGESDQPQHF
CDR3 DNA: TGCGCCAGCAGCTTGGGAGAGAGCGATCAGCCCCAGCATTTT

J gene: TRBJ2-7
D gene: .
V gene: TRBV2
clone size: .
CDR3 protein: CASSGGYEQYF
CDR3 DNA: TGTGCCAGCAGTGGAGGTTACGAGCAGTACTTC

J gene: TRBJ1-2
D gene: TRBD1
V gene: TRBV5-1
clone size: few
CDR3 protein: CASRKQGANYGYTF
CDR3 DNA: TGCGCCAGCAGAAAGCAGGGGGCAAACTATGGCTACACCTTC

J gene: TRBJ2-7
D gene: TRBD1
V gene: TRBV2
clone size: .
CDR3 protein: CASSRDRRSYEQYF
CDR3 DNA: TGTGCCAGCAGTAGGGACAGGAGGTCCTACGAGCAGTACTTC